These T cell receptor beta chains were read from a single sample in a study of OX40 agonist ivuxolimab in advanced cancers. Some clones are missing from TCRdb's copy, which holds only in-frame ones; the method was immunoSEQ multiplex PCR. The profile shows some 96,000 clones, about 91% of them singletons. Sequenced here: CD4+ or CD8+ T cells sorted from blood, sampled in a trial of the OX40 agonist ivuxolimab. The receptors stem from an adult with an advanced solid tumor such as melanoma, head and neck, liver or kidney cancer. The CDR3 runs from the conserved cysteine through the conserved F or W. The order of the fields is CDR3 protein, CDR3 DNA, clone size, V gene, CDR3 length, D gene, J gene. D genes are given only for firm matches. Size is stated for part of the rows, as once, few or many counts, or as a class when the clone is expanded.

cdr3_aa: CASSQGTHYEQYF; cdr3_nt: TGTGCCAGCTCACAAGGGACACACTACGAGCAGTACTTC; clone_size: NA; v_call: TRBV18; cdr3_length: 13; d_call: NA; j_call: TRBJ2-7
cdr3_aa: CASSELLTGTDTQYF; cdr3_nt: TGTGCCAGCAGTGAACTACTAACGGGCACAGATACGCAGTATTTT; clone_size: NA; v_call: TRBV6-1; cdr3_length: 15; d_call: NA; j_call: TRBJ2-3
cdr3_aa: CASSLILVVRGNTEAFF; cdr3_nt: TGTGCCAGCAGTTTAATTCTGGTCGTTCGGGGGAACACTGAAGCTTTCTTT; clone_size: NA; v_call: TRBV28; cdr3_length: 17; d_call: NA; j_call: TRBJ1-1
cdr3_aa: CASSTAGGNNEQFF; cdr3_nt: TGTGCCAGCAGCACCGCGGGCGGAAATAATGAGCAGTTCTTC; clone_size: NA; v_call: TRBV28; cdr3_length: 14; d_call: NA; j_call: TRBJ2-1
cdr3_aa: CASSGWGEPEGYTF; cdr3_nt: TGTGCCAGCAGCGGCTGGGGGGAACCGGAGGGCTACACCTTC; clone_size: NA; v_call: TRBV7-2; cdr3_length: 14; d_call: NA; j_call: TRBJ1-2
cdr3_aa: CASSRDLGTGRKLFF; cdr3_nt: TGTGCCAGCAGTAGGGACTTGGGGACAGGGCGAAAACTGTTTTTT; clone_size: NA; v_call: TRBV6-5; cdr3_length: 15; d_call: TRBD1; j_call: TRBJ1-4
cdr3_aa: CASSFGTGGTKYQETQYF; cdr3_nt: TGTGCCAGCAGCTTCGGGACAGGGGGCACAAAGTACCAAGAGACCCAGTACTTC; clone_size: NA; v_call: TRBV7-9; cdr3_length: 18; d_call: TRBD1; j_call: TRBJ2-5
cdr3_aa: CSADRGLPDTQYF; cdr3_nt: TGCAGCGCGGACAGGGGGCTTCCAGATACGCAGTATTTT; clone_size: NA; v_call: TRBV29-1; cdr3_length: 13; d_call: TRBD1; j_call: TRBJ2-3
cdr3_aa: CASSLDMGSNEKLFF; cdr3_nt: TGTGCCAGCAGCTTAGATATGGGTTCGAATGAAAAACTGTTTTTT; clone_size: NA; v_call: TRBV7-8; cdr3_length: 15; d_call: NA; j_call: TRBJ1-4
cdr3_aa: CASSQGTGKNQPQHF; cdr3_nt: TGTGCCAGTAGTCAAGGGACAGGGAAGAATCAGCCCCAGCATTTT; clone_size: once; v_call: TRBV19; cdr3_length: 15; d_call: TRBD1; j_call: TRBJ1-5
cdr3_aa: CASSRWSEGTGELFF; cdr3_nt: TGTGCCAGCAGTCGATGGAGCGAGGGCACCGGGGAGCTGTTTTTT; clone_size: NA; v_call: TRBV6-5; cdr3_length: 15; d_call: NA; j_call: TRBJ2-2
cdr3_aa: CASTLAWKAGEAFF; cdr3_nt: TGTGCCAGCACCCTAGCATGGAAAGCTGGTGAAGCTTTCTTT; clone_size: NA; v_call: TRBV6-5; cdr3_length: 14; d_call: NA; j_call: TRBJ1-1
cdr3_aa: CASSVGSRYNEKLFF; cdr3_nt: TGTGCCAGCAGCGTAGGCTCACGGTATAATGAAAAACTGTTTTTT; clone_size: NA; v_call: TRBV9; cdr3_length: 15; d_call: NA; j_call: TRBJ1-4
cdr3_aa: CASSRLGDTDTQYF; cdr3_nt: TGTGCCAGCAGCCGACTTGGGGACACAGATACGCAGTATTTT; clone_size: NA; v_call: TRBV5-6; cdr3_length: 14; d_call: NA; j_call: TRBJ2-3
cdr3_aa: CASSPGLAGGWGNEQFF; cdr3_nt: TGCGCCAGCAGCCCCGGACTAGCGGGAGGTTGGGGCAATGAGCAGTTCTTC; clone_size: once; v_call: TRBV4-1; cdr3_length: 17; d_call: TRBD2; j_call: TRBJ2-1
cdr3_aa: CASSPQGALQFF; cdr3_nt: TGTGCCAGCTCACCTCAGGGGGCCCTGCAGTTCTTC; clone_size: NA; v_call: TRBV18; cdr3_length: 12; d_call: TRBD1; j_call: TRBJ2-1
cdr3_aa: CASSLEGLAGAPNEQYF; cdr3_nt: TGCGCCAGCAGCTTGGAGGGGCTAGCGGGAGCTCCCAACGAGCAGTACTTC; clone_size: once; v_call: TRBV5-1; cdr3_length: 17; d_call: TRBD2; j_call: TRBJ2-7
cdr3_aa: CAIGQGHEQYF; cdr3_nt: TGTGCCATCGGGCAGGGCCACGAGCAGTACTTC; clone_size: once; v_call: TRBV10-3; cdr3_length: 11; d_call: NA; j_call: TRBJ2-7
cdr3_aa: CASSPPEKLAGGGLQETQYF; cdr3_nt: TGTGCCAGCTCACCACCGGAGAAATTAGCGGGAGGCGGGCTTCAAGAGACCCAGTACTTC; clone_size: NA; v_call: TRBV18; cdr3_length: 20; d_call: TRBD2; j_call: TRBJ2-5
cdr3_aa: CASSISGFTEAFF; cdr3_nt: TGTGCCAGTAGTATTTCGGGATTCACTGAAGCTTTCTTT; clone_size: NA; v_call: TRBV19; cdr3_length: 13; d_call: NA; j_call: TRBJ1-1
cdr3_aa: CASSYSVHPYEQYF; cdr3_nt: TGTGCCAGCAGCTATAGCGTACACCCCTACGAGCAGTACTTC; clone_size: NA; v_call: TRBV7-6; cdr3_length: 14; d_call: NA; j_call: TRBJ2-7
cdr3_aa: CASSPIQGQLTGELFF; cdr3_nt: TGCGCCAGCAGCCCGATACAGGGTCAGTTGACCGGGGAGCTGTTTTTT; clone_size: NA; v_call: TRBV4-3; cdr3_length: 16; d_call: NA; j_call: TRBJ2-2
cdr3_aa: CASSPSGKYTEAFF; cdr3_nt: TGTGCCAGCAGCCCGAGCGGGAAATACACTGAAGCTTTCTTT; clone_size: NA; v_call: TRBV4-2; cdr3_length: 14; d_call: NA; j_call: TRBJ1-1
cdr3_aa: CASSGLNLYGYTF; cdr3_nt: TGTGCCAGCAGTGGCCTTAATTTGTATGGCTACACCTTC; clone_size: NA; v_call: TRBV6-1; cdr3_length: 13; d_call: NA; j_call: TRBJ1-2
cdr3_aa: CASSGPGGNYEQYF; cdr3_nt: TGTGCCAGCAGTGGTCCAGGGGGGAACTACGAGCAGTACTTC; clone_size: NA; v_call: TRBV6-6; cdr3_length: 14; d_call: NA; j_call: TRBJ2-7
cdr3_aa: CASSRDRGYGYTF; cdr3_nt: TGTGCCAGCAGTCGGGACAGGGGATATGGCTACACCTTC; clone_size: NA; v_call: TRBV6-5; cdr3_length: 13; d_call: TRBD1; j_call: TRBJ1-2
cdr3_aa: CASRLGGSSYEQYF; cdr3_nt: TGCGCCAGCAGGTTGGGTGGGTCATCCTACGAGCAGTACTTC; clone_size: NA; v_call: TRBV5-1; cdr3_length: 14; d_call: NA; j_call: TRBJ2-7
cdr3_aa: CASSSRYEQYF; cdr3_nt: TGTGCCAGCAGTTCTCGGTACGAGCAGTACTTC; clone_size: NA; v_call: TRBV28; cdr3_length: 11; d_call: NA; j_call: TRBJ2-7
cdr3_aa: CASSSSGRTNTEAFF; cdr3_nt: TGTGCCAGCTCTAGCTCGGGCAGGACGAACACTGAAGCTTTCTTT; clone_size: once; v_call: TRBV6-6; cdr3_length: 15; d_call: NA; j_call: TRBJ1-1
cdr3_aa: CASSALAGVYEQYF; cdr3_nt: TGTGCCAGCAGCGCCCTAGCGGGAGTCTACGAGCAGTACTTC; clone_size: NA; v_call: TRBV2; cdr3_length: 14; d_call: TRBD2; j_call: TRBJ2-7
cdr3_aa: CASNRQGSITGELFF; cdr3_nt: TGTGCCAGCAACAGACAGGGGAGTATCACCGGGGAGCTGTTTTTT; clone_size: NA; v_call: TRBV9; cdr3_length: 15; d_call: TRBD1; j_call: TRBJ2-2
cdr3_aa: CASSLSRLEFRGDTQYF; cdr3_nt: TGTGCCAGCAGTTTATCTCGACTAGAATTTCGCGGAGATACGCAGTATTTT; clone_size: NA; v_call: TRBV27; cdr3_length: 17; d_call: NA; j_call: TRBJ2-3
cdr3_aa: CASSLDLLAGVTDTQYF; cdr3_nt: TGTGCCAGCAGCTTAGACCTACTAGCGGGAGTGACAGATACGCAGTATTTT; clone_size: NA; v_call: TRBV7-2; cdr3_length: 17; d_call: TRBD2; j_call: TRBJ2-3
cdr3_aa: CASSTQDLMNTEAFF; cdr3_nt: TGTGCCAGTAGTACCCAGGACCTAATGAACACTGAAGCTTTCTTT; clone_size: NA; v_call: TRBV19; cdr3_length: 15; d_call: NA; j_call: TRBJ1-1
cdr3_aa: CASSITGQNEKLFF; cdr3_nt: TGCGCCAGCAGCATAACAGGACAAAATGAAAAACTGTTTTTT; clone_size: NA; v_call: TRBV5-1; cdr3_length: 14; d_call: NA; j_call: TRBJ1-4
cdr3_aa: CASSTEAYNTGELFF; cdr3_nt: TGTGCCAGCAGCACTGAGGCCTACAACACCGGGGAGCTGTTTTTT; clone_size: once; v_call: TRBV5-4; cdr3_length: 15; d_call: NA; j_call: TRBJ2-2
cdr3_aa: CASRASYEQYF; cdr3_nt: TGTGCCAGCAGAGCCTCCTACGAGCAGTACTTC; clone_size: few; v_call: TRBV2; cdr3_length: 11; d_call: NA; j_call: TRBJ2-7
cdr3_aa: CASSSRDRNTDTQYF; cdr3_nt: TGCGCCAGCAGCTCCCGGGACAGGAACACAGATACGCAGTATTTT; clone_size: NA; v_call: TRBV5-1; cdr3_length: 15; d_call: TRBD1; j_call: TRBJ2-3
cdr3_aa: CASSYSWGSTDTQYF; cdr3_nt: TGTGCCAGCAGTTACTCGTGGGGGAGCACAGATACGCAGTATTTT; clone_size: NA; v_call: TRBV6-5; cdr3_length: 15; d_call: NA; j_call: TRBJ2-3
cdr3_aa: CASSFEGAATNEKLFF; cdr3_nt: TGTGCCAGCAGCTTCGAAGGGGCCGCAACTAATGAAAAACTGTTTTTT; clone_size: NA; v_call: TRBV7-2; cdr3_length: 16; d_call: NA; j_call: TRBJ1-4
cdr3_aa: CASSLLSGNYEQYF; cdr3_nt: TGTGCCAGCAGTTTATTATCGGGGAACTACGAGCAGTACTTC; clone_size: NA; v_call: TRBV28; cdr3_length: 14; d_call: NA; j_call: TRBJ2-7
cdr3_aa: CASSPGQGRGYTF; cdr3_nt: TGTGCCAGCAGCCCCGGACAGGGGCGTGGCTACACCTTC; clone_size: NA; v_call: TRBV7-2; cdr3_length: 13; d_call: TRBD1; j_call: TRBJ1-2
cdr3_aa: CASSHNQREDEQYF; cdr3_nt: TGCGCCAGCAGCCATAACCAGCGGGAGGACGAGCAGTACTTC; clone_size: once; v_call: TRBV4-1; cdr3_length: 14; d_call: TRBD2; j_call: TRBJ2-7
cdr3_aa: CASSLLVASGNTIYF; cdr3_nt: TGTGCCAGCAGCTTACTAGTAGCGTCGGGAAACACCATATATTTT; clone_size: NA; v_call: TRBV7-2; cdr3_length: 15; d_call: NA; j_call: TRBJ1-3
cdr3_aa: CASRRLAGVTGELFF; cdr3_nt: TGTGCCAGCAGAAGACTAGCGGGAGTTACCGGGGAGCTGTTTTTT; clone_size: NA; v_call: TRBV6-5; cdr3_length: 15; d_call: TRBD2; j_call: TRBJ2-2
cdr3_aa: CASSQKRTVNEKLFF; cdr3_nt: TGTGCCAGCAGCCAAAAGAGGACTGTGAATGAAAAACTGTTTTTT; clone_size: once; v_call: TRBV14; cdr3_length: 15; d_call: NA; j_call: TRBJ1-4
cdr3_aa: CASSLRDRASGNTIYF; cdr3_nt: TGTGCCAGCAGCTTAAGGGACAGGGCCTCTGGAAACACCATATATTTT; clone_size: NA; v_call: TRBV13; cdr3_length: 16; d_call: TRBD1; j_call: TRBJ1-3
cdr3_aa: CASSFYTEAFF; cdr3_nt: TGTGCCAGCAGTTTCTACACTGAAGCTTTCTTT; clone_size: NA; v_call: TRBV28; cdr3_length: 11; d_call: NA; j_call: TRBJ1-1
cdr3_aa: CAWSVRQSGGYTF; cdr3_nt: TGTGCCTGGAGTGTACGCCAATCGGGTGGCTACACCTTC; clone_size: NA; v_call: TRBV30; cdr3_length: 13; d_call: NA; j_call: TRBJ1-2
cdr3_aa: CASSDAGGGGYTF; cdr3_nt: TGTGCCAGCAGTGATGCAGGGGGCGGGGGCTACACCTTC; clone_size: NA; v_call: TRBV2; cdr3_length: 13; d_call: TRBD1; j_call: TRBJ1-2
cdr3_aa: CASSRDRADGYTF; cdr3_nt: TGTGCCAGCAGCCGCGACAGGGCTGATGGCTACACCTTC; clone_size: NA; v_call: TRBV5-4; cdr3_length: 13; d_call: TRBD1; j_call: TRBJ1-2
cdr3_aa: CASSGQSGNTIYF; cdr3_nt: TGTGCCAGCAGCGGACAGTCTGGAAACACCATATATTTT; clone_size: NA; v_call: TRBV7-2; cdr3_length: 13; d_call: NA; j_call: TRBJ1-3
cdr3_aa: CASSTKMGLAGVVLYEQFF; cdr3_nt: TGTGCCAGCAGCACCAAGATGGGACTAGCGGGAGTTGTGTTGTATGAGCAGTTCTTC; clone_size: NA; v_call: TRBV28; cdr3_length: 19; d_call: TRBD2; j_call: TRBJ2-1
cdr3_aa: CASSLTQYEQYF; cdr3_nt: TGTGCCAGCAGCTTAACTCAATACGAGCAGTACTTC; clone_size: NA; v_call: TRBV7-9; cdr3_length: 12; d_call: NA; j_call: TRBJ2-7